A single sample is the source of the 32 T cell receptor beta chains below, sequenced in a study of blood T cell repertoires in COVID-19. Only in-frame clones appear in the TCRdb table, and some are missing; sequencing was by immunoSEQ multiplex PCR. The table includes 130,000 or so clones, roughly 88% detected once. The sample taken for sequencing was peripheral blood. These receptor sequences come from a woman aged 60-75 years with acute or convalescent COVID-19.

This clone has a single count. In DNA form, the CDR3 reads TGTGCCAGCAGAGCGAACAGGGAAGGGACCCAGTACTTC. Translating it yields CASRANREGTQYF. V gene TRBV7-8 combines with J gene TRBJ2-5, with TRBD1 as a possible D gene (6 bases). Germline CDR1 is SGHVS and CDR2 is FQNEAQ. The CDR3 consists of 13 residues. The V gene lost 6 bases and the J gene lost 7 bases, with 15 bases spanning the gap.

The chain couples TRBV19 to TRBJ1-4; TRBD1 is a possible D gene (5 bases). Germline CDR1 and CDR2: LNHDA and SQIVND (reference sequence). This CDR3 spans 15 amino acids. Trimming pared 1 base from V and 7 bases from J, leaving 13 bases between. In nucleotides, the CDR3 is TGTGCCAGTAGTATAGGAAATCAGGGTGGTGAAAAACTGTTTTTT. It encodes CASSIGNQGGEKLFF.

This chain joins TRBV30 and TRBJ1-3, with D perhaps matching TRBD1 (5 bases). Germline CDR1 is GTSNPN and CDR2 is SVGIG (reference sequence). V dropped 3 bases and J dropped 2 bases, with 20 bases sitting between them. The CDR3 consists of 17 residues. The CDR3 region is CAWRSGVVLGAGNTIYF. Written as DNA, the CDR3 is TGTGCCTGGAGGTCTGGGGTGGTGTTAGGGGCTGGAAACACCATATATTTT.

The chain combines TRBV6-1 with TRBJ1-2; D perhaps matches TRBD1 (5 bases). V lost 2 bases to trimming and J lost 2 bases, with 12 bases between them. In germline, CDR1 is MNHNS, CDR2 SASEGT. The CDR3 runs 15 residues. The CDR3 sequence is CASSEFTGPNYGYTF. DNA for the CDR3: TGTGCCAGCAGTGAATTTACAGGCCCCAACTATGGCTACACCTTC.

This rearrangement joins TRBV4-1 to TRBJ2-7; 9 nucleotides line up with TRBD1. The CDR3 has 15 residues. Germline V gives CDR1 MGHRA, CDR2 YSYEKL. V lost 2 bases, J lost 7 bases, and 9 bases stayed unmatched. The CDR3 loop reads CASSQRVQGAGEQYF. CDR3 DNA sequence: TGCGCCAGCAGCCAAAGGGTACAGGGGGCAGGGGAGCAGTACTTC.

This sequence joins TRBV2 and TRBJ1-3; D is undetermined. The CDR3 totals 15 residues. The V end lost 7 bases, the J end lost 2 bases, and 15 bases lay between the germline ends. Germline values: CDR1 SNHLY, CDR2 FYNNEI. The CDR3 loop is CASNLRGPPGNTIYF. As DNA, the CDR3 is TGTGCCAGCAACTTGCGCGGTCCCCCTGGAAACACCATATATTTT.

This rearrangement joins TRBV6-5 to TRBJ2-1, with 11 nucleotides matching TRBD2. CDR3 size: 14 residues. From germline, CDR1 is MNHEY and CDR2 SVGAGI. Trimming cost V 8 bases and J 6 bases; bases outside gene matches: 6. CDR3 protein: CASLPGLAANEQFF. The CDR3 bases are TGTGCCAGCCTGCCGGGACTAGCGGCCAATGAGCAGTTCTTC.

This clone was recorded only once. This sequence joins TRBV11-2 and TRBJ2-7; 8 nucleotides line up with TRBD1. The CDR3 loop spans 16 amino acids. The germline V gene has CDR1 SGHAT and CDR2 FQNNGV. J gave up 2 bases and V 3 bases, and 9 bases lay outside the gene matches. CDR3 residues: CASSFAISTGAYEQYF. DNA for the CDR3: TGTGCCAGCAGCTTCGCCATCTCGACAGGGGCCTACGAGCAGTACTTC.

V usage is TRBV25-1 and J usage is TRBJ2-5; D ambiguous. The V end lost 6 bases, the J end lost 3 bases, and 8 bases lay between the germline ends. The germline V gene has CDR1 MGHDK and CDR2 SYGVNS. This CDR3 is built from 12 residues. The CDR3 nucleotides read TGTGCCAGCAGCTCTAATGAAGAGACCCAGTACTTC. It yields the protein CASSSNEETQYF.

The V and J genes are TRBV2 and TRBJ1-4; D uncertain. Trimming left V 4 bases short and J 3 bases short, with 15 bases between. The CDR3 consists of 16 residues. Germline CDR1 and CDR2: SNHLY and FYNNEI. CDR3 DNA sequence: TGTGCCAGCAGTGCAGGAGGTTTAAGAGCTAATGAAAAACTGTTTTTT. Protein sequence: CASSAGGLRANEKLFF.

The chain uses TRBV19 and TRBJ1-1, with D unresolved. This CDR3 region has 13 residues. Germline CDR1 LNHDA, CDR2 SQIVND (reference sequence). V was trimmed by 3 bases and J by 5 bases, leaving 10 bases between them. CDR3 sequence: CASSIQVQTEAFF. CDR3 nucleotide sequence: TGTGCCAGTAGTATTCAGGTGCAGACTGAAGCTTTCTTT.

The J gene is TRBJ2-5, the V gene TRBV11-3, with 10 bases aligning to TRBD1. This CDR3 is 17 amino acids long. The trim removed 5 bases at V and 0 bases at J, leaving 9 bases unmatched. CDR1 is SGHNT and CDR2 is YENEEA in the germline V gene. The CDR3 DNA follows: TGTGCCAGCAGCCAAACGACAGGGGGCCGGTACCAAGAGACCCAGTACTTC. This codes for CASSQTTGGRYQETQYF.

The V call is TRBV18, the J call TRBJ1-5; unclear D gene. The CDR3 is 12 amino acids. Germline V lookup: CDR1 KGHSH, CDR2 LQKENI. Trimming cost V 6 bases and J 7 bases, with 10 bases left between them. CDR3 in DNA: TGTGCCAGCTCTACGACTAAGCAGCCCCAGCATTTT. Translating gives CASSTTKQPQHF.

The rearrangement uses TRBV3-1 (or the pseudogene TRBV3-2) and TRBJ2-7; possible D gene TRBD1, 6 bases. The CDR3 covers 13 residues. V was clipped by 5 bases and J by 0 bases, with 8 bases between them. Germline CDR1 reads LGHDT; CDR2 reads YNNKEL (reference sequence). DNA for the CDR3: TGTGCCAGCAGCACAGGGACCTCCTACGAGCAGTACTTC. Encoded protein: CASSTGTSYEQYF.

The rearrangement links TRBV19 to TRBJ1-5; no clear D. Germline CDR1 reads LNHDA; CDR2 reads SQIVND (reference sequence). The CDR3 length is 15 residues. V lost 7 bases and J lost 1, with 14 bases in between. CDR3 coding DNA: TGTGCCAGTATAGGTGCGGGGTTAAGCAATCAGCCCCAGCATTTT. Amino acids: CASIGAGLSNQPQHF.

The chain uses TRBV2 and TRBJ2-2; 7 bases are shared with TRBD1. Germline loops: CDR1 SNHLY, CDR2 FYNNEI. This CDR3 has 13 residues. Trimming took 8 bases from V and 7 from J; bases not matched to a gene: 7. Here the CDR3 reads CASARGRGGELFF. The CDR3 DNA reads TGTGCCAGCGCGAGGGGGCGCGGCGGGGAGCTGTTTTTT.

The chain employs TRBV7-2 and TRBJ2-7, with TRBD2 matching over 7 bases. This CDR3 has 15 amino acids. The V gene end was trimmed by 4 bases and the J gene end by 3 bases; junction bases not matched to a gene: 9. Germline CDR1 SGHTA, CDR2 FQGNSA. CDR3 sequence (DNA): TGTGCCAGCAGCTCCCCCGCCAGCGGGGTCTACGAGCAGTACTTC. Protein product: CASSSPASGVYEQYF.

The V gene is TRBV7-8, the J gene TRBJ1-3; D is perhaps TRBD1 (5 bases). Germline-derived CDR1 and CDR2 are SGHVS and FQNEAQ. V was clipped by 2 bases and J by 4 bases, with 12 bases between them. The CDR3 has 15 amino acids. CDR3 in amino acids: CASSLTAGHGNTIYF. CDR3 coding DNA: TGTGCCAGCAGCTTAACGGCAGGGCACGGAAACACCATATATTTT.

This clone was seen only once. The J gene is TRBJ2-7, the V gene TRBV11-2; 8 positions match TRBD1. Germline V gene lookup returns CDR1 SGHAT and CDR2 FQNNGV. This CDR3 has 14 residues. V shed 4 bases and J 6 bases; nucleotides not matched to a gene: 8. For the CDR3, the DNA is TGTGCCAGCAGCTCCGACAGGGGAAGGACCGAGCAGTACTTC. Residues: CASSSDRGRTEQYF.

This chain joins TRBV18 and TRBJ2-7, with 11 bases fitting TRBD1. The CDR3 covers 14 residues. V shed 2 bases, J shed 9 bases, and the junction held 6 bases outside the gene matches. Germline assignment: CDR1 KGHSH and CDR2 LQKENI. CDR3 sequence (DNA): TGTGCCAGCTCACCAGCGGGACAGGGGGTCGGGCAGTACTTC. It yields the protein CASSPAGQGVGQYF.

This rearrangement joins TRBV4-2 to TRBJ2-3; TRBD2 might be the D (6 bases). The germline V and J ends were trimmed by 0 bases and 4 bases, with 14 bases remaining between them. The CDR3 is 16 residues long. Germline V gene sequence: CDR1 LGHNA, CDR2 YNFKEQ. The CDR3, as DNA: TGTGCCAGCAGCCAAGATCTGGGGGGTGGCGCAGATACGCAGTATTTT. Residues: CASSQDLGGGADTQYF.

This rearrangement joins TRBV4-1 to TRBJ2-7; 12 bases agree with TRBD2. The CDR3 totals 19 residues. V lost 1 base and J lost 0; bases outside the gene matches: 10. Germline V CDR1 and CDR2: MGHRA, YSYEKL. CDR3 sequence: CASSQGSAGLAGISYEQYF. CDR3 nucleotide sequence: TGCGCCAGCAGCCAAGGCTCAGCCGGACTAGCGGGGATCTCCTACGAGCAGTACTTC.

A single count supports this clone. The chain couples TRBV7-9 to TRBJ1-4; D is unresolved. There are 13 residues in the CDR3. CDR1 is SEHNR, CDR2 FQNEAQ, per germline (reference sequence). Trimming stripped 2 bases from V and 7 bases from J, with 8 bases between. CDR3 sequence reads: CASSLTEGEKLFF. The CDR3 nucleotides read TGTGCCAGCAGCTTAACAGAGGGTGAAAAACTGTTTTTT.

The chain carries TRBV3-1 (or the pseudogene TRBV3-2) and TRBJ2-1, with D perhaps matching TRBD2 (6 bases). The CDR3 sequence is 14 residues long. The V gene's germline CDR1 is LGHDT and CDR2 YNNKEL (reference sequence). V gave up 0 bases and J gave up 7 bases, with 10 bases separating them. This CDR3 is CASSQEGLFNEQFF. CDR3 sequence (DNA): TGTGCCAGCAGCCAAGAGGGACTTTTTAATGAGCAGTTCTTC.

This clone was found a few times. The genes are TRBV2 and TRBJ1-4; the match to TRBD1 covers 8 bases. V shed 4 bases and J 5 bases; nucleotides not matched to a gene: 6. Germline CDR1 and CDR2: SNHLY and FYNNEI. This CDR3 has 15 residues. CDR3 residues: CASSADRGRNEKLFF. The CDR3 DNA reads TGTGCCAGCAGTGCAGACAGGGGACGAAATGAAAAACTGTTTTTT.

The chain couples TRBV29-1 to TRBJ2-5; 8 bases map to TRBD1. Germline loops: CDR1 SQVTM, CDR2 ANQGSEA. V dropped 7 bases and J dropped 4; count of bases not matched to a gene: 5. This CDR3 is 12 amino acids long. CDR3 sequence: CSAEGQGETQYF. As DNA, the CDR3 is TGCAGCGCCGAAGGACAGGGAGAGACCCAGTACTTC.

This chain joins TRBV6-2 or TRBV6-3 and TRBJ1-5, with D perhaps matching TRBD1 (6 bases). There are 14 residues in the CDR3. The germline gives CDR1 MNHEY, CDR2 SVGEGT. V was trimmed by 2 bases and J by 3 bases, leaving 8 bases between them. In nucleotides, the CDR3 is TGTGCCAGCAGTTACGGACAGCTCAATCAGCCCCAGCATTTT. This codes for CASSYGQLNQPQHF.

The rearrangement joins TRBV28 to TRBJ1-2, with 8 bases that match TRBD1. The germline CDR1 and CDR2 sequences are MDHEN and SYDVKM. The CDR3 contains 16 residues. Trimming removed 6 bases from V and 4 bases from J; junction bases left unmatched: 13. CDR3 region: CASRRRQGRPLYGYTF. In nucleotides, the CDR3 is TGTGCCAGCAGACGGCGACAGGGGAGACCTCTCTATGGCTACACCTTC.

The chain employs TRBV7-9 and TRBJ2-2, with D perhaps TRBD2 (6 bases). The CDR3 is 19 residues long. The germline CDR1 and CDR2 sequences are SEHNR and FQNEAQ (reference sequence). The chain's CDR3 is CGGGDDLSPNPLNTGELFF. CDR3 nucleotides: TGTGGGGGCGGGGACGACTTAAGCCCGAACCCCCTGAACACCGGGGAGCTGTTTTTT.

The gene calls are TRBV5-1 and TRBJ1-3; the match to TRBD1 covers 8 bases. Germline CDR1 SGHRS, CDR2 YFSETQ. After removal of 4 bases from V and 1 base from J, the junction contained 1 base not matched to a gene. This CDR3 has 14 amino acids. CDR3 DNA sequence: TGCGCCAGCAGCGGACAGGGTTCTGGAAACACCATATATTTT. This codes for CASSGQGSGNTIYF.

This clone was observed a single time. For the CDR3, the DNA is TGTGCCAGCAGTGAAATTGAAAGGGGTAGCGGTGCTGTTACGCAGTATTTT. Residues: CASSEIERGSGAVTQYF. The chain couples TRBV2 to TRBJ2-3; possibly TRBD2 for D (6 bases). Germline CDR1 and CDR2: SNHLY and FYNNEI. The CDR3 length is 17 residues. V was pared by 2 bases and J by 8 bases, with 23 bases between. The whole variable domain, filled in from reference TRBV2 and TRBJ2-3, reads EPEVTQTPSHQVTQMGQEVILRCVPISNHLYFYWYRQILGQKVEFLVSFYNNEISEKSEIFDDQFSVERPDGSNFTLKIRSTKLEDSAMYFCASSEIERGSGAVTQYFGPGTRLTVL.

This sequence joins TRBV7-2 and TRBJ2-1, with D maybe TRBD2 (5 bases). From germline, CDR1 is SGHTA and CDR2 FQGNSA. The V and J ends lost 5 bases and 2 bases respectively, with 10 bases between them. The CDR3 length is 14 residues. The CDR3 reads CASSRAGAYNEQFF. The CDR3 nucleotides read TGTGCCAGCAGCCGTGCCGGGGCCTACAATGAGCAGTTCTTC.